The T cell receptor (beta chain) under discussion was sequenced for a study of Ad26.COV2.S vaccination and SARS-CoV-2 variants. Overall study context: Administration of Ad26.COV2.S was intramuscular, either once or twice 56 days apart.

Here immunoSEQ multiplex PCR was the method, and the copy in TCRdb shows in-frame clones only, minus some. This table has roughly 510,000 clones, around 88% appearing once. As regards this clone: Its target is unknown.

Overall study findings and caveats: Among vaccine recipients, spike-specific TCR breadth exceeded that of placebo recipients. Considerable breadth of spike-specific CD8+ and CD4+ T cell responses has reportedly been documented following vaccination.

The treatment denotes: about 20 received Ad26.COV2.S at low or high dose, single or two shots; about 5 received placebo; per-sample allocation not given. Samples analyzed were those drawn on day 63 after the first vaccine or placebo injection. This vaccine is an Ad26 vector that expresses the Wuhan-strain SARS-CoV-2 spike. The material sequenced was peripheral blood, taken in a trial of Ad26.COV2.S vaccine versus placebo. The clonotype originates from a person between 18 and 65 years old who received the Ad26.COV2.S COVID-19 vaccine or a placebo.

DNA of the CDR3: TGTGCCAGCAGCCTGGCGCCGGGGACGATAGACACCGGGGAGCTGTTTTTT. Encoded protein: CASSLAPGTIDTGELFF. V and J are TRBV7-2 and TRBJ2-2, with D perhaps TRBD1 or TRBD2 (5 bases each). Germline values: CDR1 SGHTA, CDR2 FQGNSA. Trimming left V 5 bases short and J 3 bases short, with 19 bases between. The length of the CDR3 is 17 residues.